The entry that follows covers one T cell receptor (beta chain) sequence. Its matching antigen is unknown. This specimen comes from a study of shared clonotypes between healthy human individuals. Trimming removed 5 bases from V and 0 bases from J, with 11 bases in between. This CDR3 region has 14 residues. The germline CDR1 and CDR2 sequences are MNHEY and SMNVEV (reference sequence). General study findings and limits: Blood was the only sampled material, and tissue repertoires likely differ. The naive CD4 repertoires of a few donors were compared, and approximately 4.7% of clonotypes were shared.

The authors loaded 200 ng DNA, 27,000 or so T cell genomes, into sorted-subset replicate PCRs. Assay: immunoSEQ multiplex PCR; the TCRdb copy retains only in-frame clones and omits some. The table records more than 2 million clones, 90% to 95% of them present only once. The clonotype was recovered from a man younger than 35 in good health. The chain uses TRBV27 and TRBJ2-7; no firm D call. Sequencing was done on a sample of naive CD4+ T cells sorted from blood. The subset is: CD45RA+ positively selected. Here the CDR3 DNA reads TGTGCCAGCAGTCTGAACTCGATCTCCTACGAGCAGTACTTC. This sequence encodes CASSLNSISYEQYF.